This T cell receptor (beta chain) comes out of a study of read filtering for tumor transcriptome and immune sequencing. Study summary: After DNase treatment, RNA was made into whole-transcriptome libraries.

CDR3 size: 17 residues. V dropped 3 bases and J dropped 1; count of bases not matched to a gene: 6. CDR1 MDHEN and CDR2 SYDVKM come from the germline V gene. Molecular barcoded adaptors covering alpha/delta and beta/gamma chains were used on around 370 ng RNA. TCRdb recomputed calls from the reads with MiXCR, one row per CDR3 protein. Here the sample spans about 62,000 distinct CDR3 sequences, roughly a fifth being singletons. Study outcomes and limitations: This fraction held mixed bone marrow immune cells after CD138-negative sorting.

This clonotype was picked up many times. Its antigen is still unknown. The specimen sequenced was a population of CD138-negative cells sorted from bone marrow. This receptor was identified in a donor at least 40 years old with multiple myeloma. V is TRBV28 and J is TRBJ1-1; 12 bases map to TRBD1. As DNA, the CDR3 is TGTGCCAGCAGTTTGGCCCGGGACAGGGGGCGGAACACTGAAGCTTTCTTT. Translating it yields CASSLARDRGRNTEAFF.